This T cell receptor (beta chain) was found in a study of identical twins. The CDR3 sequence is 11 residues long. Trimming removed 4 bases from V and 15 bases from J, with 13 bases in between. In germline, CDR1 is MNHEY, CDR2 SMNVEV (reference sequence). TCRdb re-analysed the 5' RACE reads in MiXCR, keeping a single row per CDR3 protein. Among 650,000 to 800,000 distinct CDR3 sequences listed, 8.6% were seen once. The same sample was also used in a study of yellow fever vaccine responses in identical twins.

This clonotype originated in a woman under 30 in good health. The sample taken for sequencing was PBMCs. This sequence joins TRBV27 and TRBJ1-5, with a possible D match to TRBD1 (6 bases). The CDR3 here is CASSSSGTLHF. The CDR3 region has the DNA TGTGCCAGCAGTTCTTCCGGGACATTGCATTTT.